This T cell receptor beta chain was obtained from a study of cytomegalovirus exposure and HLA in healthy donors. Turning to the study itself: A subsequent analysis reported that the roughly 120 validation repertoires were produced on the same platform that had also been used for the 550 to 750 first-cohort repertoires. The study, taken as a whole, reports: CMV antigen specificity was confirmed in vitro for three CMV-associated chains. TCR beta chains numbering under 200 were designated cytomegalovirus-associated.

TCRdb's copy holds only in-frame clones and misses some; the assay was immunoSEQ multiplex PCR. The repertoire holds about 240,000 clones, with more than 75% as singletons. The trim removed 0 bases at V and 0 bases at J, leaving 3 bases unmatched. Per germline, CDR1 SGHRS and CDR2 YFSETQ. The CDR3 length is 16 residues. As regards this clone: The antigen is undetermined.

This sequence was found in a man between 18 and 35 years old in good health and CMV-seronegative. The chain has TRBV5-1 and TRBJ2-3; TRBD2 matches 8 bases. Sample: PBMCs. CDR3 sequence (DNA): TGCGCCAGCAGCTTGGGTAGCGGGGCCAGCACAGATACGCAGTATTTT. Its protein is CASSLGSGASTDTQYF.